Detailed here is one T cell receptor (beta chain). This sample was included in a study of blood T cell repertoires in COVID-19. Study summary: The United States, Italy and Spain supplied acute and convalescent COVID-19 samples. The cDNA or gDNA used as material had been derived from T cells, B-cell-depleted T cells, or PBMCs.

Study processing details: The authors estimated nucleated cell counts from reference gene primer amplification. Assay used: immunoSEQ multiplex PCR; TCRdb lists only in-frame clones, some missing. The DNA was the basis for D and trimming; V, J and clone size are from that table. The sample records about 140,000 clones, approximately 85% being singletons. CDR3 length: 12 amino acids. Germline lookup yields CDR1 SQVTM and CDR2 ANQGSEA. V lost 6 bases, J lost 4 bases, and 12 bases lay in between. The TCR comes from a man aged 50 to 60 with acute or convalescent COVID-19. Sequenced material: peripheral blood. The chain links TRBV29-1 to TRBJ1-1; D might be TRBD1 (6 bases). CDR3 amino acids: CSVTGYRTEAFF. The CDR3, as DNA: TGCAGCGTCACAGGGTATCGCACTGAAGCTTTCTTT.